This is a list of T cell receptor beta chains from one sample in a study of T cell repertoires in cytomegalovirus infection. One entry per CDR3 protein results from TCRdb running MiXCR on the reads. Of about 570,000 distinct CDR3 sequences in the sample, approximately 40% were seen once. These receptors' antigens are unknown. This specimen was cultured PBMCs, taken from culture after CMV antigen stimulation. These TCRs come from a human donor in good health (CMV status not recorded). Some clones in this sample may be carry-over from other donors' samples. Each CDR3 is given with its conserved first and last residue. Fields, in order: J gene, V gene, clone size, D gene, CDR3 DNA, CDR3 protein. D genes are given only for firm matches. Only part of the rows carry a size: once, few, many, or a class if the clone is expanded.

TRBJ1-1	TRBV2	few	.	TGTGCCAGCAGCGGGGCCTCAATGAACACTGAAGCTTTCTTT	CASSGASMNTEAFF
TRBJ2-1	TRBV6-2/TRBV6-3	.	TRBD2	TGTGCCAGCGGGACTAGCGGGAGTTATGAGCAGTTCTTC	CASGTSGSYEQFF
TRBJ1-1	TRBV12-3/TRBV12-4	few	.	TGTGCCAGCAGTTTGCGGACAGAGAACACTGAAGCTTTCTTT	CASSLRTENTEAFF
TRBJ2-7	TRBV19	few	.	TGTGCCAGTAGTACGCGGGCTACAGGGGAGCAGTACTTC	CASSTRATGEQYF
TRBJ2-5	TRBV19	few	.	TGTGCCAGTAGTATGGGGTTTGAGCCTACTAAGACCCAGTACTTC	CASSMGFEPTKTQYF
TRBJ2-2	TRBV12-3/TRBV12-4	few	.	TGTGCCAGCAGTTTAAGGCGCCCTCTACTCGGCGGGGAGCTGTTTTTT	CASSLRRPLLGGELFF
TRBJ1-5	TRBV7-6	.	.	TGTGCCAGCAACCTCGATTCTCAGCCCCAGCATTTT	CASNLDSQPQHF
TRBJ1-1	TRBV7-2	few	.	TGTGCCAGCAGCTCCAGGATCTCATTGAACACTGAAGCTTTCTTT	CASSSRISLNTEAFF
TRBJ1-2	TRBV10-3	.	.	TGTGCCATCAGTGAGTCCACCGGACAGACATATGGCTACACCTTC	CAISESTGQTYGYTF
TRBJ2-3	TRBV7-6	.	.	TGTGCCAGCAGCTTACCCGTACGAGGGGATACGCAGTATTTT	CASSLPVRGDTQYF
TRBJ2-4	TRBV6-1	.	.	TGTGCCAGCAGCCCGGTGGATGGGAACATTCAGTACTTC	CASSPVDGNIQYF
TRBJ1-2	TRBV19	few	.	TGTGCCAGTAGTACCAGGGGCTATGGCTACACCTTC	CASSTRGYGYTF
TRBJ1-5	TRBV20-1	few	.	TGCAGTGCTAGATCGGACAGACTCAATCAGCCCCAGCATTTT	CSARSDRLNQPQHF
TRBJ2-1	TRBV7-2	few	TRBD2	TGTGCCAGCAGTGTCAGCGGGAGGGCCTGGTATGAGCAGTTCTTC	CASSVSGRAWYEQFF
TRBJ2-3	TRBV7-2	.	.	TGTGCCAGCAGCCCCGTCCGGACCACAGATACGCAGTATTTT	CASSPVRTTDTQYF
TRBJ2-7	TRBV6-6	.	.	TGTGCCAGCGGGCCAAACTCCTACGAGCAGTACTTC	CASGPNSYEQYF
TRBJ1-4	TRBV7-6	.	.	TGTGCCAGCAGCTTAGGAGGGCATAATGAAAAACTGTTTTTT	CASSLGGHNEKLFF
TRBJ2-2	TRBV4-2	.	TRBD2	TGTGCCAGCAGCCAGGGGGCGGGGGGCACCGGGGAGCTGTTTTTT	CASSQGAGGTGELFF